The 30 T cell receptor beta chains reported below all come from one sample, sequenced in a study of blood T cell repertoires in COVID-19. TCRdb's table, derived via immunoSEQ multiplex PCR, lists solely in-frame clones and lacks some. The profile shows about 130,000 clones, less than 90% of them singletons. The source material was peripheral blood. These receptor sequences come from a man between 65 and 85 years old with acute or convalescent COVID-19.

The chain recombines TRBV3-1 (or the pseudogene TRBV3-2) with TRBJ2-7; 9 bases agree with TRBD1. The germline CDR1 and CDR2 sequences are LGHDT and YNNKEL (reference sequence). Losses at the gene ends were 4 bases for V and 5 bases for J; bases not matched to a gene: 9. The CDR3 extends over 15 amino acids. This chain's CDR3 is CASSLRGQGGDEQYF. The CDR3 coding sequence is TGTGCCAGCAGCCTAAGGGGACAGGGCGGCGACGAGCAGTACTTC.

This chain uses TRBV5-6 with TRBJ1-3; D is undetermined. There are 14 residues in the CDR3. In germline, CDR1 is SGHDT, CDR2 YYEEEE. Between the trimmed V and J ends, which lost 0 bases and 6 bases, there was a span of 10 bases. The CDR3 region has the DNA TGTGCCAGCAGCTTGGCGCGAGGTGTAAACACCATATATTTT. Translating it yields CASSLARGVNTIYF.

The chain links TRBV29-1 to TRBJ1-3, with D hard to call. Germline lookup yields CDR1 SQVTM and CDR2 ANQGSEA. V shed 0 bases and J shed 3 bases, with 9 bases lying between them. The CDR3 has 14 residues. As DNA, the CDR3 is TGCAGCGTTGAAGATCGTAGCGTTGGAAACACCATATATTTT. This codes for CSVEDRSVGNTIYF. Full variable domain (outside the CDR3, taken from reference TRBV29-1 and TRBJ1-3): SAVISQKPSRDICQRGTSLTIQCQVDSQVTMMFWYRQQPGQSLTLIATANQGSEATYESGFVIDKFPISRPNLTFSTLTVSNMSPEDSSIYLCSVEDRSVGNTIYFGEGSWLTVV.

This clone was found a few times. The chain uses TRBV15 and TRBJ2-2, with D possibly matching TRBD2 (7 bases). Deletions cut 1 base from V and 4 bases from J, with 13 bases between. CDR3 length: 16 amino acids. Germline CDR1 is LNHNV and CDR2 is YYDKDF (reference sequence). The CDR3 spells CATSRATGRVTGELFF. CDR3 bases: TGTGCCACCAGCAGAGCAACAGGGAGGGTCACCGGGGAGCTGTTTTTT.

The V call is TRBV21-1, the J call TRBJ1-2. TRBV21-1 represents a pseudogene. This CDR3 spans 14 amino acids. The CDR3 is CASSKGRGNYGYTF. CDR3 DNA sequence: TGTGCCAGCAGCAAGGGGAGGGGTAACTATGGCTACACCTTC.

The rearrangement links TRBV4-1 to TRBJ2-3; tentatively, D is TRBD1 (6 bases). This CDR3 has 18 amino acids. Trimming took 0 bases from V and 1 from J, leaving 17 bases between them. The germline CDR1 and CDR2 sequences are MGHRA and YSYEKL. CDR3 region: CASSQDLGQLFRTDTQYF. CDR3 nucleotide sequence: TGCGCCAGCAGCCAAGATCTTGGACAGCTCTTTCGCACAGATACGCAGTATTTT.

The chain has TRBV10-3 and TRBJ2-5; 7 bases agree with TRBD2. CDR1 ENHRY and CDR2 SYGVKD come from the germline V gene. J gave up 1 base and V 4 bases, and 9 bases lay outside the gene matches. The CDR3 totals 16 residues. CDR3 nucleotides: TGTGCCATCAGTGGTGGATTGAGCGGGGCCCAAGAGACCCAGTACTTC. As protein: CAISGGLSGAQETQYF.

The V and J genes are TRBV5-1 and TRBJ2-2; possibly TRBD1 for D (6 bases). Trimming removed 0 bases at V and 6 bases at J, with 12 bases between. The germline gives CDR1 SGHRS, CDR2 YFSETQ. The CDR3 sequence is 15 residues long. CDR3 loop: CASSLGYKGAGELFF. The CDR3 DNA is TGCGCCAGCAGCTTGGGCTATAAGGGGGCCGGGGAGCTGTTTTTT.

The chain carries TRBV7-6 and TRBJ2-1; no clear D gene. CDR1 is SGHVS, CDR2 FNYEAQ, per germline. The CDR3 runs 15 residues. Trimming stripped 5 bases from V and 3 bases from J, with 14 bases between. The CDR3 region has the DNA TGTGCCAGCAGCCAATTCGCAACGAGCTACAATGAGCAGTTCTTC. This translates into CASSQFATSYNEQFF.

The chain couples TRBV11-2 to TRBJ1-2; 8 nucleotides align to TRBD1. CDR1 SGHAT and CDR2 FQNNGV come from the germline V gene. J gave up 6 bases and V 4 bases, and 4 bases lay outside the gene matches. The CDR3 sequence is 13 residues long. CDR3 region: CASSWGQEDGYTF. Written as DNA, the CDR3 is TGTGCCAGCAGCTGGGGACAGGAGGATGGCTACACCTTC.

As DNA, the CDR3 is TGTGCCAGCAGTCCCAGGGAGGGAGATGAAAAACTGTTTTTT. Amino acids: CASSPREGDEKLFF. The chain joins TRBV28 to TRBJ1-4, with D tentatively TRBD1 (5 bases). The CDR3 runs 14 residues. Germline assignment: CDR1 MDHEN and CDR2 SYDVKM. V lost 5 bases to trimming and J lost 6 bases, with 13 bases between them. Based on the CDR3 plus reference TRBV28 and TRBJ1-4, the full variable domain is DVKVTQSSRYLVKRTGEKVFLECVQDMDHENMFWYRQDPGLGLRLIYFSYDVKMKEKGDIPEGYSVSREKKERFSLILESASTNQTSMYLCASSPREGDEKLFFGSGTQLSVL.

There are a few counts of this clone. The rearrangement joins TRBV3-1 (or the pseudogene TRBV3-2) to TRBJ2-1, with 7 bases that match TRBD1. Germline lookup yields CDR1 LGHDT and CDR2 YNNKEL (reference sequence). The CDR3 sequence is 14 residues long. The V and J ends lost 4 bases and 5 bases, in that order; junction bases with no gene match: 5. The CDR3 is CASSLRDRDNEQFF. CDR3 nucleotides: TGTGCCAGCAGCCTTCGGGACAGAGACAATGAGCAGTTCTTC.

In this sample, this clone turned up a few times. The chain recombines TRBV10-3 with TRBJ1-5; possible D gene TRBD1, 5 bases. In germline, CDR1 is ENHRY, CDR2 SYGVKD. V was cut by 10 bases and J by 7 bases, with 20 bases left in between. The CDR3 spans 14 residues. CDR3 sequence reads: CATKETAGGQPQHF. The CDR3 nucleotides read TGTGCCACTAAGGAGACAGCCGGTGGACAGCCCCAGCATTTT.

This clone was recorded only once. The chain links TRBV30 to TRBJ1-5; 7 bases align to TRBD1. Germline trimming cut 0 bases from V and 4 bases from J; bases unmatched to any gene: 3. This CDR3 is built from 14 residues. Per germline, CDR1 GTSNPN and CDR2 SVGIG (reference sequence). The CDR3 region has the DNA TGTGCCTGGAGTGTACAACAGGGGAATCAGCCCCAGCATTTT. This codes for CAWSVQQGNQPQHF. Full variable domain (missing parts from reference TRBV30 and TRBJ1-5): SQTIHQWPATLVQPVGSPLSLECTVEGTSNPNLYWYRQAAGRGLQLLFYSVGIGQISSEVPQNLSASRPQDRQFILSSKKLLLSDSGFYLCAWSVQQGNQPQHFGDGTRLSIL.

The J gene is TRBJ1-5, the V gene TRBV30; no definite D call. CDR3 length: 13 residues. Trimming left V 4 bases short and J 0 bases short, with 7 bases between. CDR1 is GTSNPN and CDR2 is SVGIG in the germline V gene (reference sequence). The CDR3 spells CAWNPLSNQPQHF. In nucleotides, the CDR3 is TGTGCCTGGAATCCTCTTAGCAATCAGCCCCAGCATTTT.

The J gene is TRBJ1-2, the V gene TRBV30, with 8 nucleotides matching TRBD1. The germline gives CDR1 GTSNPN, CDR2 SVGIG (reference sequence). V lost 3 bases and J lost 3; bases outside the gene matches: 6. This CDR3 spans 14 amino acids. The CDR3 DNA sequence: TGTGCCTGGAGGAGGGCAGGGGGCTACTATGGCTACACCTTC. Protein: CAWRRAGGYYGYTF.

V gene TRBV20-1 combines with J gene TRBJ1-2; no definite D call. The germline CDR1 and CDR2 sequences are DFQATT and SNEGSKA (reference sequence). V lost 3 bases to trimming and J lost 8 bases, with 16 bases between them. The CDR3 contains 13 residues. The CDR3 spells CSASVPLEGGYTF. CDR3 coding DNA: TGCAGTGCTAGTGTTCCCCTAGAAGGCGGCTACACCTTC.

DNA for the CDR3: TGTGCCAGCAGTTCCCGGACAGGGACGGGCTCACCCCTCCACTTT. Its translation: CASSSRTGTGSPLHF. This chain uses TRBV6-5 with TRBJ1-6, with 8 nucleotides matching TRBD1. Trimming cost V 4 bases and J 10 bases; bases outside gene matches: 9. CDR1 and CDR2 (germline): MNHEY, SVGAGI. The CDR3 spans 15 residues.

The chain carries TRBV27 and TRBJ2-1; 8 bases are a match to TRBD1. This CDR3 spans 16 amino acids. Germline assignment: CDR1 MNHEY and CDR2 SMNVEV (reference sequence). V shed 4 bases and J 1 base; nucleotides not matched to a gene: 6. The CDR3 reads CASSSGQGRSYNEQFF. In DNA, the CDR3 is TGTGCCAGCAGTTCCGGACAGGGACGGTCCTACAATGAGCAGTTCTTC.

This clone was observed a handful of times. The V gene is TRBV4-2, the J gene TRBJ2-1; TRBD1 agrees at 7 bases. CDR3 size: 16 residues. CDR1 is LGHNA and CDR2 is YNFKEQ in the germline V gene. The J segment lost 8 bases and the V segment lost 1 base, leaving 11 bases of the junction unmatched. In DNA form, the CDR3 reads TGTGCCAGCAGCCAAGTAACGACAGGGAAAGGGGATGAGCAGTTCTTC. The encoded protein is CASSQVTTGKGDEQFF.

The V and J genes are TRBV7-2 and TRBJ2-3; 10 bases map to TRBD2. This CDR3 is 19 amino acids long. The germline CDR1 and CDR2 sequences are SGHTA and FQGNSA. J gave up 5 bases and V 3 bases, and 17 bases lay outside the gene matches. CDR3 loop: CASSFGERASGGLGDTQYF. The DNA of the CDR3 is TGTGCCAGCAGCTTTGGGGAGAGGGCTAGCGGGGGTCTGGGAGATACGCAGTATTTT.

Only one count was recorded for this clone. The gene calls are TRBV5-1 and TRBJ1-2; a weak D match, TRBD1 (5 bases). CDR3 length: 13 residues. Germline values: CDR1 SGHRS, CDR2 YFSETQ. Trimming stripped 3 bases from V and 4 bases from J, with 10 bases between. CDR3 nucleotide sequence: TGCGCCAGCAGCTCAACAGGTACCTATGGCTACACCTTC. It translates to CASSSTGTYGYTF. The variable domain in full, with the rest retrieved from reference TRBV5-1 and TRBJ1-2, is KAGVTQTPRYLIKTRGQQVTLSCSPISGHRSVSWYQQTPGQGLQFLFEYFSETQRNKGNFPGRFSGRQFSNSRSEMNVSTLELGDSALYLCASSSTGTYGYTFGSGTRLTVV.

This chain's CDR3 is CASSHPLGNIQYF. For the CDR3, the DNA is TGTGCCAGCAGTCACCCACTAGGAAACATTCAGTACTTC. This sequence joins TRBV12-3 or TRBV12-4 and TRBJ2-4, with a weak D call TRBD2 (5 bases). The V gene lost 5 bases and the J gene lost 6 bases, with 11 bases spanning the gap. This CDR3 region has 13 residues.

J is TRBJ1-1 and V is TRBV6-5, with TRBD1 as a possible D gene (5 bases). CDR1 and CDR2 from the germline V gene are MNHEY and SVGAGI. The CDR3 is made up of 13 amino acids. The germline V and J ends were trimmed by 6 bases and 0 bases, with 8 bases remaining between them. In DNA, the CDR3 is TGTGCCAGCAGGTCAGGGTTGAACACTGAAGCTTTCTTT. Amino acids: CASRSGLNTEAFF.

The rearrangement links TRBV10-3 to TRBJ1-1; D remains ambiguous. The CDR3 has 14 amino acids. Germline CDR1 is ENHRY and CDR2 is SYGVKD. Trimming pared 3 bases from V and 1 base from J, leaving 9 bases between. The CDR3 loop is CAISDFPRNTEAFF. The CDR3 DNA follows: TGTGCCATCAGTGATTTTCCCCGGAACACTGAAGCTTTCTTT.

The V gene is TRBV4-2, the J gene TRBJ1-1; D call uncertain. The CDR3 sequence is 14 residues long. Germline CDR1 LGHNA, CDR2 YNFKEQ. V lost 0 bases, J lost 4 bases, and 9 bases lay in between. This CDR3 is CASSQDTRSTEAFF. DNA for the CDR3: TGTGCCAGCAGCCAAGATACAAGGAGCACTGAAGCTTTCTTT.

The chain uses TRBV5-1 and TRBJ2-5, with 8 bases fitting TRBD1. The J segment lost 4 bases and the V segment lost 1 base, leaving 3 bases of the junction unmatched. Germline loops: CDR1 SGHRS, CDR2 YFSETQ. The CDR3 contains 14 residues. The CDR3 sequence: CASSLQGAGETQYF. CDR3 nucleotides: TGCGCCAGCAGCTTGCAGGGGGCCGGAGAGACCCAGTACTTC. The variable domain in full, completed from reference TRBV5-1 and TRBJ2-5, reads KAGVTQTPRYLIKTRGQQVTLSCSPISGHRSVSWYQQTPGQGLQFLFEYFSETQRNKGNFPGRFSGRQFSNSRSEMNVSTLELGDSALYLCASSLQGAGETQYFGPGTRLLVL.

This clone occurred a few times. The rearrangement links TRBV28 to TRBJ1-3; maybe TRBD1 (5 bases). Trimming took off 1 base at V and 3 bases at J, with 7 bases between the two ends. The CDR3 is 14 residues long. CDR1 and CDR2 (germline): MDHEN, SYDVKM. The CDR3, as DNA: TGTGCCAGCAGTTTATCAGGGTATGGAAACACCATATATTTT. It translates to CASSLSGYGNTIYF.

V usage is TRBV19 and J usage is TRBJ2-1; 10 nucleotides match TRBD1. V lost 6 bases, J lost 5 bases, and 7 bases stayed unmatched. The length of the CDR3 is 15 residues. Germline CDR1 LNHDA, CDR2 SQIVND (reference sequence). The CDR3 sequence is CASSPDRGWNNEQFF. CDR3 bases: TGTGCCAGTAGCCCGGACAGGGGGTGGAACAATGAGCAGTTCTTC.

There are a few counts of this clone. The V gene is TRBV4-1, the J gene TRBJ1-2, with 7 bases lining up with TRBD1. In germline, CDR1 is MGHRA, CDR2 YSYEKL. J was trimmed by 4 bases and V by 4 bases; bases with no gene match: 3. The CDR3 runs to 13 residues. The CDR3 region is CASSPGQSYGYTF. CDR3 DNA: TGCGCCAGCAGCCCGGGACAGTCCTATGGCTACACCTTC.